The subject of this entry is one T cell receptor beta chain. This clonotype has ten or more counts. Its specific antigen is unknown. No base quality information exists; no much larger clone differs at one position. Amplification of TCR beta CDR3 regions was carried out from RNA transcripts. A first-round RT-PCR of the TCR CDR3 used the HTBI primer set with the Qiagen OneStep RT-PCR kit. Libraries were constructed in a second round of multiplex PCR, after which size selection and purification were carried out. Paired-end sequencing of the libraries was performed with 100 bp reads on an Illumina HiSeq2000. As for how the authors treated the data: SOAPnuke was used to process the raw data, throwing out any read that contained adapters or uncalled bases, had a mean Phred below 15, or lacked an exact constant-primer or identifier match. COPE v1.2.5 was used to merge high-quality paired reads, and clonotypes were defined as unique nucleotide sequences. MiTCR v1.1 was used to align the clonotypes against IMGT TRBV, TRBD and TRBJ reference segments. Only V-J combinations with frequency above 0.0001, covering 99% to 99.2% of repertoires, were analysed. A TCS score was defined as the ratio of F50 (clonal expansion) to E x V (chaos), with BLOSUM62-based TCRdist applied between CDR3 peptides within each V-J. Welch's t-statistics and random forest reduced approximately 520 V-J features to fewer than 15, which were used in a naive Bayes classifier (R e1071). Clones were called with MiXCR by TCRdb after fastp trimmed the public reads at Q25, and only in-frame beta chains were retained. For every CDR3 protein sequence, its rows merge into one entry that carries the most common genes and DNA. The V and J calls here are based on TCRdb, not the publication. For this sample there are 600,000 to 900,000 distinct CDR3 sequences; around 15% appear just once. Of the sample, 8.4% falls within the top ten clones.

Stable Graves' hyperthyroidism was defined as no progression to ophthalmopathy during 18 months of follow-up. The hyperthyroidism patients were between 18 and 65 years old and newly diagnosed, with a disease duration of less than 2 months. The study excluded patients with uncontrolled infections, other autoimmune diseases, pregnancy or lactation. Diagnoses were established on the basis of clinical symptoms, serum thyroxine and TRAb, thyroid ultrasound, and orbital computed tomography. Ficoll-Paque density gradient centrifugation was used to isolate PBMCs from about 9 ml of fresh peripheral blood. Total RNA was extracted with Trizol reagent, and quality was checked on an Agilent 2100 Bioanalyzer. Measured from the cysteine to the phenylalanine, the CDR3 is 16 residues long. The read is trimmed to its CDR3 DNA, 48 bases read in frame from base 1. V is pruned by 4 bases and J by 6 bases, leaving 6 bases of the junction without a gene match. Looking up the germline V gene yields CDR1 SGHRS and CDR2 YFSETQ.

The data originate from a study of T cells in Graves' hyperthyroidism and ophthalmopathy (dated by TCRdb to the late 2010s). In terms of the full investigation: Peripheral blood samples were taken at initial diagnosis, before any treatment was given. The approximately 98 discovery patients were randomly divided into training and test sets at a 7:3 ratio. TCR V-J signatures able to tell the groups apart were searched for in a discovery cohort of about a hundred patients, of whom 40 to 45 had Graves' ophthalmopathy and around 58 had stable Graves' hyperthyroidism. Prospective prediction of ophthalmopathy was tested in an independent validation cohort of approximately 19 hyperthyroidism patients and around 16 patients who later progressed to ophthalmopathy. In addition, the study compared T-cell repertoires in thyroid tissue and in blood from over 5 Graves' hyperthyroidism patients. After blood sampling, hyperthyroidism patients were treated with methimazole at a starting dose of 30 mg daily, and ophthalmopathy patients were treated with high-dose intravenous methylprednisolone. The paper reports TCR Vbeta CDR3 sequencing of 130 to 150 peripheral blood samples: some 44 ophthalmopathy, 75 to 80 hyperthyroidism and roughly 17 progressor patients.

Study-wide conclusions, independent of this receptor: A 13 V-J signature model separated ophthalmopathy from stable hyperthyroidism, with around 88% sensitivity and about 81% specificity in cross-validation and 80%/75% in testing. Most expanded thyroid clonotypes (frequency above 0.001) were also detected in blood, suggesting blood repertoires may reflect thyroid immune responses. Sample size was not statistically predetermined, and investigators were not blinded to group allocation. In validation, the model predicted progression to ophthalmopathy with over 65% sensitivity and roughly 72% specificity, a median of about 6.7 months before onset.

The specimen sequenced was blood. The TCR comes from a young man with Graves' hyperthyroidism. The sequence links TRBV5-1 to TRBJ2-1; 14 bases in the junction line up with TRBD2. The nucleotide sequence reads TGCGCCAGCAGCGGAAAGGGACTAGCGGGAGTCAATGAGCAGTTCTTC. The encoded protein is CASSGKGLAGVNEQFF.